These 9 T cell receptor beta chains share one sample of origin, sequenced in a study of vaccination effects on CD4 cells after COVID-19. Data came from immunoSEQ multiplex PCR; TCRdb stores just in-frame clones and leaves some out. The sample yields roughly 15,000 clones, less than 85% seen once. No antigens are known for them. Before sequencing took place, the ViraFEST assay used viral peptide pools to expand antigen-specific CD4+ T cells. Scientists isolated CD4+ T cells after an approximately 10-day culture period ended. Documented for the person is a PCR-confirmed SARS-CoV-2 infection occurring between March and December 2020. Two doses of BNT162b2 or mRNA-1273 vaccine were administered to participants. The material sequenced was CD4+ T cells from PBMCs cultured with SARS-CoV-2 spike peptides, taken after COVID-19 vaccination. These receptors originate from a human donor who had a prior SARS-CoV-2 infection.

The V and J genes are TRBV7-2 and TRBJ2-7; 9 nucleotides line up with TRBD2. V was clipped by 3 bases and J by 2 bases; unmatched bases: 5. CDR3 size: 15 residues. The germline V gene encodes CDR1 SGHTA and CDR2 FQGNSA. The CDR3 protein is CASSFVAGATYEQYF. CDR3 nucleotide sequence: TGTGCCAGCAGCTTCGTAGCGGGGGCTACCTACGAGCAGTACTTC.

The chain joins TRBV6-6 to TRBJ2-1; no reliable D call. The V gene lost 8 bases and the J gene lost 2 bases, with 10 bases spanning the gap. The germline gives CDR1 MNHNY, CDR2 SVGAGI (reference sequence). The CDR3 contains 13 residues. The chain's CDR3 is CASCPGTYNEQFF. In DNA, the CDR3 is TGTGCCAGCTGTCCAGGAACCTACAATGAGCAGTTCTTC.

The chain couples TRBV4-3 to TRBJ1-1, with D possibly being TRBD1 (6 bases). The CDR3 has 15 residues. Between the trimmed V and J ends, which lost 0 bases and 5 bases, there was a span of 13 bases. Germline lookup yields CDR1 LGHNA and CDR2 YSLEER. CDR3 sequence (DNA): TGCGCCAGCAGCCAAGATAATCAGGGGCATACTGAAGCTTTCTTT. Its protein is CASSQDNQGHTEAFF.

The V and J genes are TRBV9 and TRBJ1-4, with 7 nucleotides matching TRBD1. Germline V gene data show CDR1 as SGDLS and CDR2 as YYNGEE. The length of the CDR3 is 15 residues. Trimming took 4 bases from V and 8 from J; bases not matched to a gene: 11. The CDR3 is CASSNLQGPREKLFF. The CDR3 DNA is TGTGCCAGCAGCAACCTACAGGGGCCAAGGGAAAAACTGTTTTTT.

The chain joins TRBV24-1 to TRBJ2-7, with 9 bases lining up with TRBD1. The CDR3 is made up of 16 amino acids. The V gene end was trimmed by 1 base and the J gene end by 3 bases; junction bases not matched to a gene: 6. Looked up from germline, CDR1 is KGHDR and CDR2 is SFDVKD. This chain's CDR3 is CATSDFSGTGLYEQYF. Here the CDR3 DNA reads TGTGCCACCAGTGATTTTTCGGGGACAGGGCTCTACGAGCAGTACTTC.

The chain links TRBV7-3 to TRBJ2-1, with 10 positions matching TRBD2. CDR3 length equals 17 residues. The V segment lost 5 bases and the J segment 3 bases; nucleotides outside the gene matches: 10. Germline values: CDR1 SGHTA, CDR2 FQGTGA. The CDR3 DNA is TGTGCCAGCAGCCACACGCCTAGCGGGAGTAACTACAATGAGCAGTTCTTC. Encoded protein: CASSHTPSGSNYNEQFF.

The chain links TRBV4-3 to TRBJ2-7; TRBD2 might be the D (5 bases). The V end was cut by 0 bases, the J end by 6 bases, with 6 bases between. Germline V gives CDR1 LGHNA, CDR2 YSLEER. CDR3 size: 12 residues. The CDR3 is CASSQDEGEQYF. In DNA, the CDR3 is TGCGCCAGCAGCCAAGACGAGGGCGAGCAGTACTTC.

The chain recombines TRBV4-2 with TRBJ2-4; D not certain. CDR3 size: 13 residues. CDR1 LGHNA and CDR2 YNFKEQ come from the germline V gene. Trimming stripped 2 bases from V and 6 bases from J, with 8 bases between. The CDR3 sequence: CASSQPHLNIQYF. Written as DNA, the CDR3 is TGTGCCAGCAGCCAACCCCACCTAAACATTCAGTACTTC.

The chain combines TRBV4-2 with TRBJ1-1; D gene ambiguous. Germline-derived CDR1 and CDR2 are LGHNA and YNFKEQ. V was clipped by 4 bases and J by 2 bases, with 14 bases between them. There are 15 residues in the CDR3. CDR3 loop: CASSRPGGSNTEAFF. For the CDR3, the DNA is TGTGCCAGCAGCCGCCCTGGAGGTAGCAACACTGAAGCTTTCTTT.